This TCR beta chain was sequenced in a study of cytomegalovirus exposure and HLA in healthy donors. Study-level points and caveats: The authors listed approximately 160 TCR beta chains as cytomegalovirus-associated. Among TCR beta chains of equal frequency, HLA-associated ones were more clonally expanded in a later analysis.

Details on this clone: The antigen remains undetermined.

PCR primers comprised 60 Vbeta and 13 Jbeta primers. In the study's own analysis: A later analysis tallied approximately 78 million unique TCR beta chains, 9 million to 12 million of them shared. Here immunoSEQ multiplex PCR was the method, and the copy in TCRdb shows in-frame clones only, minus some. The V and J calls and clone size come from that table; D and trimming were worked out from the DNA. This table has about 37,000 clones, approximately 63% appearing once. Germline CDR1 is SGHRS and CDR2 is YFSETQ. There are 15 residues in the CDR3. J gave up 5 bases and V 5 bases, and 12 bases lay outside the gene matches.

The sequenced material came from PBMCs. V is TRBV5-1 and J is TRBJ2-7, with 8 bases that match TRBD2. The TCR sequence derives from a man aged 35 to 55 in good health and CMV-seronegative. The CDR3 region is CASSYGAGGLNEQYF. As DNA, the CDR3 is TGCGCCAGCAGTTATGGGGCGGGGGGCCTTAACGAGCAGTACTTC.